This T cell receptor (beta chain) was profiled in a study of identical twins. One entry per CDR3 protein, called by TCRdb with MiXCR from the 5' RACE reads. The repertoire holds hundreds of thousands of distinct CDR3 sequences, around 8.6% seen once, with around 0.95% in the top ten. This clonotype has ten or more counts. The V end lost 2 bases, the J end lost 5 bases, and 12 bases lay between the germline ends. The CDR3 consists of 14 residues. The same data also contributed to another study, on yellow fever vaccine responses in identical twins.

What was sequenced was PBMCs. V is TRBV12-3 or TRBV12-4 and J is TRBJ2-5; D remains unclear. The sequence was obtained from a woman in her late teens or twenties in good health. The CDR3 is CASSLRVDGETQYF. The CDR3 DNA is TGTGCCAGCAGTTTAAGGGTCGACGGGGAGACCCAGTACTTC.